This TCR beta chain was captured by sequencing in a study of blood T cell repertoires in COVID-19. Study in general: In each case, the material was cDNA or gDNA derived from T cells, B-cell-depleted T cells, or PBMCs.

Here immunoSEQ multiplex PCR was the method, and the copy in TCRdb shows in-frame clones only, minus some. Seen here are about 33,000 clones, approximately 85% observed once, and the top ten hold under 7.5%. V trimming: 8 bases; J trimming: 6 bases; junction bases outside the gene matches: 4. Germline V gives CDR1 WNHNN, CDR2 SYGVQD (reference sequence). This CDR3 region has 12 residues. The material sequenced was peripheral blood. The clonotype was recovered from a man between 60 and 75 years old with active COVID-19. The V and J genes are TRBV10-1 and TRBJ2-3; 8 bases agree with TRBD2. The CDR3 DNA reads as TGCGCCAGCGGGACTAGGGCCGATACGCAGTATTTT. Translated, it gives CASGTRADTQYF.